The 5 T cell receptor beta chains in this list originate from one sample, sequenced in a study of cytomegalovirus exposure and HLA in healthy donors. PCR used 60 Vbeta primers and 13 Jbeta primers. The repertoire was sequenced with immunoSEQ multiplex PCR; TCRdb's copy has only in-frame clones and lacks some. The table has about 150,000 clones, about 88% seen once. What was sequenced was PBMCs. The source is a woman aged 18-35 years in good health and CMV-seronegative.

The chain combines TRBV28 with TRBJ1-2; TRBD1 matches 7 bases. V lost 5 bases, J lost 4 bases, and 19 bases stayed unmatched. Germline V CDR1 and CDR2: MDHEN, SYDVKM. The CDR3 has 18 residues. CDR3 loop: CASSPGQGDRRFAYGYTF. In DNA form, the CDR3 reads TGTGCCAGCAGTCCCGGGCAGGGGGATAGGAGGTTCGCCTATGGCTACACCTTC.

The chain joins TRBV5-1 to TRBJ2-4, with D perhaps TRBD1 (6 bases). CDR1 is SGHRS, CDR2 YFSETQ, per germline. This CDR3 is 20 amino acids long. V was cut by 3 bases and J by 0 bases, with 25 bases left in between. The CDR3 nucleotides are TGCGCCAGCAGCTCCCCCCCAGGGGCAGGATTCGATCTAGCCAAAAACATTCAGTACTTC. Protein: CASSSPPGAGFDLAKNIQYF. The full variable domain, rest sourced from reference TRBV5-1 and TRBJ2-4, is KAGVTQTPRYLIKTRGQQVTLSCSPISGHRSVSWYQQTPGQGLQFLFEYFSETQRNKGNFPGRFSGRQFSNSRSEMNVSTLELGDSALYLCASSSPPGAGFDLAKNIQYFGAGTRLSVL.

The chain combines TRBV6-6 with TRBJ2-7; D remains ambiguous. This CDR3 region has 12 residues. Trimming shortened V by 4 bases and J by 2 bases, and 6 bases separated the two germline ends. Germline V CDR1 and CDR2: MNHNY, SVGAGI (reference sequence). The CDR3 spells CASSSRAYEQYF. Here the CDR3 DNA reads TGTGCCAGCAGTTCCCGGGCCTACGAGCAGTACTTC.

Points on this clone: Other DNA sequences of this sample code for an identical CDR3. This chain uses TRBV7-9 with TRBJ1-4; D possibly corresponds to TRBD1 (5 bases). CDR1 and CDR2 from the germline V gene are SEHNR and FQNEAQ (reference sequence). The CDR3 sequence is 15 residues long. V dropped 1 base and J dropped 2 bases, with 8 bases sitting between them. CDR3 bases: TGTGCCAGCAGCTTAGGTCGGGGGACTAATGAAAAACTGTTTTTT. It encodes CASSLGRGTNEKLFF.

The chain carries TRBV18 and TRBJ1-6; a possible D gene is TRBD1 (6 bases). The CDR3 spans 15 residues. V dropped 0 bases and J dropped 8 bases, with 11 bases sitting between them. Germline values: CDR1 KGHSH, CDR2 LQKENI. The CDR3 DNA is TGTGCCAGCTCACCACCGAGGTCAGGGGATTCACCCCTCCACTTT. As protein: CASSPPRSGDSPLHF. Complete variable domain (other parts from reference TRBV18 and TRBJ1-6): NAGVMQNPRHLVRRRGQEARLRCSPMKGHSHVYWYRQLPEEGLKFMVYLQKENIIDESGMPKERFSAEFPKEGPSILRIQQVVRGDSAAYFCASSPPRSGDSPLHFGNGTRLTVT.